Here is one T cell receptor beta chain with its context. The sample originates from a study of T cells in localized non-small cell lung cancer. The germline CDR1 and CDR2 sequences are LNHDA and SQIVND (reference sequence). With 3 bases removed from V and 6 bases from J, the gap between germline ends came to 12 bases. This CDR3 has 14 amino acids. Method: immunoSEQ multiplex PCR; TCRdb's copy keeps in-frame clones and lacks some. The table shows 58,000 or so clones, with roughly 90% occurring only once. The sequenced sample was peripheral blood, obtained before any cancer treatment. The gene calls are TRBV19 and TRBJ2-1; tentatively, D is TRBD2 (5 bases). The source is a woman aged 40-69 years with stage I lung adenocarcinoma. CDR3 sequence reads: CASSIGVALNEQFF. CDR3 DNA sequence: TGTGCCAGTAGTATCGGGGTAGCGCTCAATGAGCAGTTCTTC.